This T cell receptor (beta chain) was sequenced for a study of cytomegalovirus exposure and HLA in healthy donors. Study-wide results and limits: Cytomegalovirus association was assigned to over 150 TCR beta chains.

With respect to this clone: Its target is unknown.

The approximately 120-subject validation cohort, separate from the 666-subject first cohort, included the donors. Using immunoSEQ multiplex PCR, the repertoire was profiled, and TCRdb retains in-frame clones only, with some absent. This table has nearly 200,000 clones, 84% appearing once. The V gene's germline CDR1 is MNHEY and CDR2 SMNVEV (reference sequence). This CDR3 has 16 amino acids. V lost 6 bases to trimming and J lost 4 bases; unmatched junction nucleotides: 8. The V and J genes are TRBV27 and TRBJ2-2; 10 nucleotides agree with TRBD1. The sequenced sample was PBMCs. This sequence was found in a woman in her 30s in good health and CMV-seropositive. CDR3 nucleotide sequence: TGTGCCAGCAGGAAGCCGGGACAGGGGTTCACCGGGGAGCTGTTTTTT. It codes for CASRKPGQGFTGELFF.